Each of the 23 T cell receptor beta chains below was sequenced from the same sample in a study of T cells in Graves' hyperthyroidism and ophthalmopathy. The TCR beta CDR3 regions underwent amplification using RNA transcripts as the source. The study used the HTBI primer set for a first-round RT-PCR of the TCR CDR3. In TCRdb, the multiplex PCR reads were re-called with MiXCR into one record per CDR3 protein. The sample shows a few hundred thousand distinct CDR3 sequences, about a fifth of them seen only once. Sequencing was done on a sample of blood. These receptors originate from a man between 18 and 35 years old with Graves' hyperthyroidism.

This clonotype was counted between two and nine times. Since a much larger clone is just one base distant, this may be a read error. The rearrangement uses TRBV27 and TRBJ1-5; TRBD1 is a possible D gene (5 bases). The CDR3 length is 15 residues. V gave up 5 bases and J gave up 0 bases, with 11 bases separating them. Germline lookup yields CDR1 MNHEY and CDR2 SMNVEV (reference sequence). The CDR3 sequence is CASSPDSYSNQPQHF. The CDR3 DNA sequence: TGTGCCAGCAGTCCCGACAGTTATAGCAATCAGCCCCAGCATTTT.

In its sample, this clonotype was seen many times. The chain has TRBV7-9 and TRBJ1-1; the D is unclear. Trimming stripped 1 base from V and 2 bases from J, with 11 bases between. There are 15 residues in the CDR3. Germline CDR1 SEHNR, CDR2 FQNEAQ (reference sequence). CDR3 bases: TGTGCCAGCAGCTTAGGTGGACTCTCAAACACTGAAGCTTTCTTT. Translation gives CASSLGGLSNTEAFF.

This clonotype was seen ten or more times. The rearrangement links TRBV10-1 to TRBJ1-3; no clear D gene. Per germline, CDR1 WNHNN and CDR2 SYGVQD (reference sequence). V gave up 6 bases and J gave up 2 bases, with 11 bases separating them. The CDR3 has 14 amino acids. The CDR3: CASSPGGPGNTIYF. The CDR3 bases are TGCGCCAGCAGCCCCGGAGGTCCTGGAAACACCATATATTTT.

In regard to this clonotype: One end of the junction varies from germline; a read error may be responsible. This chain joins TRBV4-1 and TRBJ1-1; D is unclear. The CDR3 totals 15 residues. Per the germline V gene, CDR1 is MGHRA and CDR2 is YSYEKL. The CDR3 DNA is TGCGCCAGCAGTCAAGCGGTCCGGGGGAACACTGAAGCTTTCTTT. Encoded protein: CASSQAVRGNTEAFF.

This rearrangement joins TRBV5-1 to TRBJ1-1; D is perhaps TRBD1 (5 bases). Germline lookup yields CDR1 SGHRS and CDR2 YFSETQ. V gave up 3 bases and J gave up 10 bases, with 13 bases separating them. CDR3 length: 12 residues. The CDR3 bases are TGCGCCAGCAGCTCAACGACAGAAGGAGCTTTCTTT. Translating gives CASSSTTEGAFF.

This clonotype was counted ten times or more. V usage is TRBV12-3 or TRBV12-4 and J usage is TRBJ2-7; 7 positions agree with TRBD2. The ends lost 3 bases at V and 2 bases at J; junction bases unmatched: 1. The length of the CDR3 is 13 residues. The CDR3 DNA reads TGTGCCAGCAGTTTTGGGGGGGCCTACGAGCAGTACTTC. Protein product: CASSFGGAYEQYF.

This clonotype was seen just once. V and J are TRBV27 and TRBJ2-7, with 8 nucleotides matching TRBD2. The CDR3 spans 16 residues. CDR1 and CDR2 from the germline V gene are MNHEY and SMNVEV (reference sequence). The J segment lost 7 bases and the V segment lost 0 bases, leaving 11 bases of the junction unmatched. Written as DNA, the CDR3 is TGTGCCAGCAGTTTATCTTCGCGCGGGGGGCCCGGGGAGCAGTACTTC. Its translation is CASSLSSRGGPGEQYF.

This clonotype has ten or more counts. The chain uses TRBV5-5 and TRBJ1-1; 7 nucleotides line up with TRBD1. The CDR3 spans 16 residues. V dropped 2 bases and J dropped 0; count of bases not matched to a gene: 7. Germline V gene sequence: CDR1 SGHKS, CDR2 YYEKEE (reference sequence). CDR3 protein: CASSFRDSLMNTEAFF. The CDR3 bases are TGTGCCAGCAGCTTTCGGGACAGTCTTATGAACACTGAAGCTTTCTTT.

This clonotype was detected a few times. This chain connects TRBV12-3 or TRBV12-4 to TRBJ2-7, with 7 bases fitting TRBD1. V lost 5 bases, J lost 2 bases, and 6 bases stayed unmatched. CDR3 length equals 14 residues. CDR3 in DNA: TGTGCCAGCAGTAACACCGGGACAGCCTACGAGCAGTACTTC. It encodes CASSNTGTAYEQYF.

Of note for this clonotype: A read error is likely, as this CDR3 ends without the conserved phenylalanine or tryptophan. This rearrangement joins TRBV9 to TRBJ1-2; D is unclear. The germline gives CDR1 SGDLS, CDR2 YYNGEE. This CDR3 contains 14 residues. Trimming cost V 3 bases and J 5 bases, with 14 bases left between them. In DNA form, the CDR3 reads TGTGCCAGCAGCGAGGGCCGGGCCTATTATGGCTACACCTAC. Protein: CASSEGRAYYGYTY.

This clonotype was recorded many times. J is TRBJ2-2 and V is TRBV12-5; D is uncertain. This CDR3 region has 16 residues. Trimming pared 0 bases from V and 3 bases from J, leaving 11 bases between. Germline-derived CDR1 and CDR2 are LGHNT and FRNRAP. The CDR3 here is CASGLVRWYDTGELFF. As DNA, the CDR3 is TGTGCTAGTGGTTTGGTAAGGTGGTACGACACCGGGGAGCTGTTTTTT.

This clonotype appeared many times. This chain joins TRBV28 and TRBJ1-2; D might be TRBD1 (6 bases). V lost 3 bases, J lost 4 bases, and 12 bases lay in between. Germline V gene data show CDR1 as MDHEN and CDR2 as SYDVKM. The CDR3 contains 14 residues. In DNA form, the CDR3 reads TGTGCCAGCAGTTTCGTCGCAGGGGCCTATGGCTACACCTTC. Translation: CASSFVAGAYGYTF.

The sample holds many counts of this clonotype. This chain links TRBV12-3 or TRBV12-4 with TRBJ1-2; D gene ambiguous. This CDR3 region has 12 residues. Trimming took off 6 bases at V and 4 bases at J, with 9 bases between the two ends. The CDR3 sequence: CASRGYSYGYTF. The CDR3 coding sequence is TGTGCCAGCAGAGGGTACAGCTATGGCTACACCTTC.

This clonotype was observed at least ten times. The chain carries TRBV6-1 and TRBJ1-5; TRBD1 matches 8 bases. In germline, CDR1 is MNHNS, CDR2 SASEGT. The trim removed 6 bases at V and 0 bases at J, leaving 4 bases unmatched. This CDR3 contains 15 residues. Here the CDR3 reads CASSDRGISNQPQHF. The DNA of the CDR3 is TGTGCCAGCAGCGACAGGGGTATTAGCAATCAGCCCCAGCATTTT.

The table lists this clonotype with a few counts. The chain links TRBV4-1 to TRBJ1-2; D unclear. CDR3 length: 12 residues. Trimming pared 4 bases from V and 7 bases from J, leaving 10 bases between. The germline CDR1 and CDR2 sequences are MGHRA and YSYEKL. CDR3 amino acids: CASSRPGPGYTF. DNA of the CDR3: TGCGCCAGCAGCCGACCGGGCCCTGGCTACACCTTC.

The V call is TRBV5-1, the J call TRBJ1-5; the D is unclear. Trimming pared 0 bases from V and 6 bases from J, leaving 13 bases between. Germline V lookup: CDR1 SGHRS, CDR2 YFSETQ. CDR3 length equals 15 residues. The DNA for the CDR3 is TGCGCCAGCAGCTTGGAAGGAACCCCACCTCAGCCCCAGCATTTT. Translation: CASSLEGTPPQPQHF.

This clonotype has ten or more counts. The chain uses TRBV20-1 and TRBJ2-5; 8 bases align to TRBD2. The CDR3 is 14 residues long. With 5 bases clipped from V and 3 bases from J, the junction kept 8 bases outside the gene matches. The germline gives CDR1 DFQATT, CDR2 SNEGSKA (reference sequence). CDR3 in amino acids: CSARGGAGEETQYF. CDR3 DNA: TGCAGTGCTCGTGGAGGAGCGGGGGAAGAGACCCAGTACTTC.

This clonotype came up many times. The chain combines TRBV2 with TRBJ2-5; 9 positions match TRBD2. After removal of 2 bases from V and 4 bases from J, the junction contained 2 bases not matched to a gene. CDR1 and CDR2 (germline): SNHLY, FYNNEI. The CDR3 totals 14 residues. The chain's CDR3 is CASSESGGRETQYF. In DNA form, the CDR3 reads TGTGCCAGCAGTGAAAGCGGGGGGAGAGAGACCCAGTACTTC. Drawing the rest from reference TRBV2 and TRBJ2-5, the complete variable domain is EPEVTQTPSHQVTQMGQEVILRCVPISNHLYFYWYRQILGQKVEFLVSFYNNEISEKSEIFDDQFSVERPDGSNFTLKIRSTKLEDSAMYFCASSESGGRETQYFGPGTRLLVL.

This clonotype appeared many times. Germline and junction disagree at one end, which may indicate a read error. V gene TRBV6-1 combines with J gene TRBJ1-2; D gene unclear. Germline CDR1 and CDR2: MNHNS and SASEGT. The CDR3 totals 13 residues. The CDR3 region is CASSPPNNDGYTF. CDR3 nucleotide sequence: TGTGCCAGCAGTCCCCCAAATAACGATGGCTACACCTTC.

This chain uses TRBV12-3 or TRBV12-4 with TRBJ2-3; 8 nucleotides agree with TRBD2. This CDR3 is 15 amino acids long. J gave up 0 bases and V 7 bases, and 6 bases lay outside the gene matches. The CDR3 reads CASTYLAGSTDTQYF. In DNA form, the CDR3 reads TGTGCCAGCACCTACTTAGCGGGGAGCACAGATACGCAGTATTTT.

This clonotype was picked up many times. The chain combines TRBV12-5 with TRBJ2-2, with 8 bases that match TRBD1. After removal of 0 bases from V and 7 bases from J, the junction contained 7 bases not matched to a gene. CDR3 length: 16 amino acids. Germline V gene data show CDR1 as LGHNT and CDR2 as FRNRAP. CDR3 coding DNA: TGTGCTAGTGGTTTGGTACAGGGGGGAACTAACGGGGAGCTGTTTTTT. This encodes CASGLVQGGTNGELFF.

This clonotype was seen ten or more times. The chain couples TRBV30 to TRBJ1-1; no definite D call. CDR3 length: 13 amino acids. Trimming left V 2 bases short and J 0 bases short, with 7 bases between. CDR1 GTSNPN and CDR2 SVGIG come from the germline V gene (reference sequence). Written as DNA, the CDR3 is TGTGCCTGGAGTAAGACGGTGAACACTGAAGCTTTCTTT. It is translated as CAWSKTVNTEAFF.

To note about this clonotype: A much larger clone is a single base away; this may be a read error. The final CDR3 position lacks the conserved phenylalanine or tryptophan, pointing to a likely read error. The chain combines TRBV6-4 with TRBJ2-2; unclear D gene. The CDR3 loop spans 14 amino acids. Germline loops: CDR1 MRHNA, CDR2 SNTAGT. Trimming took off 4 bases at V and 1 base at J, with 7 bases between the two ends. CDR3 loop: CASSVMKNTGELFL. The CDR3, as DNA: TGTGCCAGCAGTGTGATGAAGAACACCGGGGAGCTGTTTTTG.